Sequencing of this T cell receptor beta chain was carried out in a study of shared clonotypes between healthy human individuals. Study information: With ages of 18 to 49, the donors were a couple of women and three men.

Trimming at V came to 3 bases and at J to 10 bases, leaving 9 bases not matched to a gene. CDR1 SGHTA and CDR2 FQGNSA come from the germline V gene. The CDR3 covers 15 residues. This clone was counted between two and nine times. Repertoires were generated with immunoSEQ multiplex PCR, while TCRdb's copy carries only in-frame clones and drops some. The sample shows about 480,000 clones, around 74% of them seen only once. The receptor was derived from a woman in her thirties or forties in good health. Some clones in this sample may be carry-over from other donors' samples. The V and J genes are TRBV7-2 and TRBJ2-1; 10 nucleotides align to TRBD2. Sequenced input: PBMCs. DNA of the CDR3: TGTGCCAGCAGCTTCAGCGGGAGGGCCATTGGCGAGCAGTTCTTC. Amino acid sequence: CASSFSGRAIGEQFF.